These 25 T cell receptor beta chains were all obtained from the same sample, sequenced in a study of early T cells in non-severe SARS-CoV-2 infection (dated by TCRdb to the early 2020s). The protocol used for the library was 5' RACE. These reads were obtained on a NextSeq 500. TCRdb itself trimmed the public reads at Q25 with fastp, ran MiXCR and retained productive beta chains. Rows are unified per CDR3 protein, each entry keeping the most common DNA and genes. The sample table lists 65,000 to 90,000 distinct CDR3 sequences, around 10% of them with a count of one. In total, the top ten clones hold 4% to 5.5% of the sample. Sequencing used whole blood. The receptors come from an adult who was a healthcare worker with PCR-confirmed SARS-CoV-2 infection or an uninfected control (not recorded which).

This clonotype was observed many times. The J gene is TRBJ2-4, the V gene TRBV2; TRBD2 matches 10 bases. V gave up 8 bases and J gave up 0 bases; unmatched junction bases: 16. Germline V gene sequence: CDR1 SNHLY, CDR2 FYNNEI. This CDR3 is 19 amino acids long. The DNA for the CDR3 is TGTGCCAGCCAAACCCGGACTAGCGGTTTGGGGCTAGCCAAAAACATTCAGTACTTC. Residues: CASQTRTSGLGLAKNIQYF.

This clonotype was seen many times. V usage is TRBV6-1 and J usage is TRBJ2-1, with a possible D match to TRBD2 (6 bases). Trimming removed 1 base from V and 0 bases from J, with 7 bases in between. In germline, CDR1 is MNHNS, CDR2 SASEGT. The CDR3 is 15 amino acids. CDR3 sequence: CASSEEAGSYNEQFF. CDR3 nucleotides: TGTGCCAGCAGTGAAGAAGCGGGCTCCTACAATGAGCAGTTCTTC.

This chain connects TRBV20-1 to TRBJ1-2, with a weak D call TRBD1 (6 bases). The germline gives CDR1 DFQATT, CDR2 SNEGSKA (reference sequence). The length of the CDR3 is 14 residues. The V end lost 3 bases, the J end lost 8 bases, and 19 bases lay between the germline ends. The CDR3 region is CSARQGSRGRGYTF. CDR3 sequence (DNA): TGCAGTGCTAGGCAAGGAAGCAGGGGACGGGGCTACACCTTC.

Only a few counts were recorded for this clonotype. This chain joins TRBV6-6 and TRBJ1-5; 7 bases match TRBD1. V was pared by 5 bases and J by 0 bases, with 7 bases of the junction left unmatched. Germline CDR1 and CDR2: MNHNY and SVGAGI (reference sequence). The CDR3 is made up of 16 amino acids. This chain's CDR3 is CASSPLRDSSNQPQHF. For the CDR3, the DNA is TGTGCCAGCAGTCCCCTCCGGGACAGTAGCAATCAGCCCCAGCATTTT.

This clonotype has a count of ten or more. The gene calls are TRBV28 and TRBJ2-2; no clear D gene. The ends were cut back, 2 bases at V and 4 bases at J, with 8 bases in the middle. The CDR3 length is 14 residues. Germline CDR1 reads MDHEN; CDR2 reads SYDVKM. The CDR3 spells CASSLGSVTGELFF. The CDR3 coding sequence is TGTGCCAGCAGTTTAGGCAGCGTCACCGGGGAGCTGTTTTTT.

This clonotype was seen at least ten times. The chain combines TRBV29-1 with TRBJ2-5; D unclear. Deletions cut 6 bases from V and 2 bases from J, with 19 bases between. Germline V gene lookup returns CDR1 SQVTM and CDR2 ANQGSEA. CDR3 length: 15 residues. The CDR3 DNA reads as TGCAGCGTCACCGACTGGCCCAATGGGCAAGAGACCCAGTACTTC. This sequence encodes CSVTDWPNGQETQYF. The full variable domain, rest sourced from reference TRBV29-1 and TRBJ2-5, is SAVISQKPSRDICQRGTSLTIQCQVDSQVTMMFWYRQQPGQSLTLIATANQGSEATYESGFVIDKFPISRPNLTFSTLTVSNMSPEDSSIYLCSVTDWPNGQETQYFGPGTRLLVL.

The count of this clonotype is one. This may come from a read error, since a much larger clone is one base off. The rearrangement uses TRBV29-1 and TRBJ2-3; a possible D gene is TRBD1 (5 bases). The CDR3 is made up of 12 amino acids. From germline, CDR1 is SQVTM and CDR2 ANQGSEA. CDR3 DNA: TGCGGCGTTGTACAGGCTGGGGATACGCAGTATTTT. Translated: CGVVQAGDTQYF.

This clonotype occurred a few times. This chain connects TRBV2 to TRBJ2-3, with 7 bases that match TRBD1. The length of the CDR3 is 14 residues. The germline V gene has CDR1 SNHLY and CDR2 FYNNEI. The junction had 10 bases not matched to a gene; V was cut back by 4 bases and J by 9 bases. The CDR3 nucleotides are TGTGCCAGCAGTGGACAGGGTTACCCTCCAACGCAGTATTTT. Translating gives CASSGQGYPPTQYF.

CDR3 in amino acids: CASSDLDRVNTGELFF. For the CDR3, the DNA is TGTGCCAGCAGTGATCTGGACAGGGTCAACACCGGGGAGCTGTTTTTT. V and J are TRBV25-1 and TRBJ2-2; 8 positions match TRBD1. The CDR3 is made up of 16 amino acids. J lost 2 bases, V lost 3 bases, and 5 bases had no gene match. Per the germline V gene, CDR1 is MGHDK and CDR2 is SYGVNS.

Notes on this clonotype: The conserved phenylalanine or tryptophan normally closing the CDR3 is absent here, so this likely arose from a read error. The chain combines TRBV19 with TRBJ2-7; 9 nucleotides agree with TRBD1. Germline assignment: CDR1 LNHDA and CDR2 SQIVND (reference sequence). The CDR3 length is 13 residues. V was pared by 9 bases and J by 2 bases, with 5 bases of the junction left unmatched. The CDR3 nucleotides are TGTGCCAGCCGACAGGGGGGAACCTACGAGCAGTACCTC. Protein: CASRQGGTYEQYL.

This clonotype came up many times. This chain links TRBV15 with TRBJ1-1; 8 bases match TRBD1. This CDR3 spans 14 amino acids. Germline V gene data show CDR1 as LNHNV and CDR2 as YYDKDF (reference sequence). The trim removed 8 bases at V and 1 base at J, leaving 6 bases unmatched. The CDR3 DNA sequence: TGTGCCACCGTCTCAGGGGGCTGGAACACTGAAGCTTTCTTT. As protein: CATVSGGWNTEAFF.

This chain joins TRBV6-2 or TRBV6-3 and TRBJ2-3; 7 bases line up with TRBD2. This CDR3 is 16 amino acids long. CDR1 and CDR2 from the germline V gene are MNHEY and SVGEGT. Trimming cost V 5 bases and J 2 bases; bases outside gene matches: 10. CDR3 DNA: TGTGCCAGCAGTCTCCGGGGGGTCTTATCCACAGATACGCAGTATTTT. This encodes CASSLRGVLSTDTQYF.

A few counts support this clonotype. The chain combines TRBV29-1 with TRBJ1-1, with D possibly being TRBD1 (6 bases). V lost 4 bases and J 1 base, leaving 7 bases between the germline ends. CDR3 size: 12 residues. CDR1 and CDR2 from the germline V gene are SQVTM and ANQGSEA. In DNA, the CDR3 is TGCAGCGTTGTAGGGGGGAACACTGAAGCTTTCTTT. It is translated as CSVVGGNTEAFF.

This clonotype came up many times. The chain couples TRBV20-1 to TRBJ2-3; 8 nucleotides align to TRBD2. After removal of 4 bases from V and 4 bases from J, the junction contained 7 bases not matched to a gene. The CDR3 runs 14 residues. Germline assignment: CDR1 DFQATT and CDR2 SNEGSKA (reference sequence). CDR3 coding DNA: TGCAGTGCTATAGGGGCGGGAGGCCCAGATACGCAGTATTTT. It encodes CSAIGAGGPDTQYF.

The sample holds a few counts of this clonotype. CDR3 sequence reads: CASSLHTYNEQFF. The CDR3 bases are TGTGCCAGCAGTTTACATACCTACAATGAGCAGTTCTTC. The chain has TRBV12-3 or TRBV12-4 and TRBJ2-1; unclear D gene. This CDR3 has 13 residues. The V and J ends lost 2 bases and 2 bases respectively, with 4 bases between them.

The V call is TRBV12-3 or TRBV12-4, the J call TRBJ1-2, with 8 bases aligning to TRBD1. The V gene end was trimmed by 5 bases and the J gene end by 8 bases; junction bases not matched to a gene: 7. This CDR3 spans 13 amino acids. The CDR3 reads CASSVRTGHGYTF. CDR3 nucleotides: TGTGCCAGCAGTGTTAGGACAGGGCACGGCTACACCTTC.

This clonotype was counted many times. This chain connects TRBV5-1 to TRBJ2-5, with TRBD2 matching 10 bases. Germline values: CDR1 SGHRS, CDR2 YFSETQ. The V and J ends lost 1 base and 4 bases, in that order; junction bases with no gene match: 7. The CDR3 is 16 amino acids. CDR3 amino acids: CASSLTLAGGLETQYF. As DNA, the CDR3 is TGCGCCAGCAGCTTGACGTTAGCGGGAGGTTTAGAGACCCAGTACTTC.

In this sample, this clonotype turned up a few times. The chain combines TRBV2 with TRBJ1-1; 7 nucleotides agree with TRBD1. CDR3 length: 15 residues. Trimming at V came to 7 bases and at J to 5 bases, leaving 13 bases not matched to a gene. Germline V gene sequence: CDR1 SNHLY, CDR2 FYNNEI. CDR3 loop: CASNPRTGLGTEAFF. The CDR3 nucleotides are TGTGCCAGCAACCCTCGGACAGGTCTGGGGACTGAAGCTTTCTTT.

V is TRBV7-8 and J is TRBJ2-1, with D perhaps TRBD1 (5 bases). The CDR3 extends over 16 amino acids. V dropped 2 bases and J dropped 7 bases, with 18 bases sitting between them. Germline loops: CDR1 SGHVS, CDR2 FQNEAQ. The CDR3 protein is CASSLSLAGNRNEQFF. In nucleotides, the CDR3 is TGTGCCAGCAGCTTAAGTTTGGCAGGGAATAGAAATGAGCAGTTCTTC. Supplemented by reference TRBV7-8 and TRBJ2-1, the full variable domain reads GAGVSQSPRYKVAKRGQDVALRCDPISGHVSLFWYQQALGQGPEFLTYFQNEAQLDKSGLPSDRFFAERPEGSVSTLKIQRTQQEDSAVYLCASSLSLAGNRNEQFFGPGTRLTVL.

This clonotype was found many times. The genes are TRBV27 and TRBJ2-7; TRBD2 might be the D (5 bases). Germline V gives CDR1 MNHEY, CDR2 SMNVEV (reference sequence). With 6 bases removed from V and 4 bases from J, the gap between germline ends came to 13 bases. The CDR3 covers 13 residues. CDR3 in DNA: TGTGCCAGCAGGCCAGGACTTCTTTACGAGCAGTACTTC. Translated: CASRPGLLYEQYF.

This clonotype has just one count. This may arise from a read error, as a much more abundant clone is one base away. V usage is TRBV27 and J usage is TRBJ2-2; D gene unclear. The CDR3 consists of 12 residues. The germline CDR1 and CDR2 sequences are MNHEY and SMNVEV (reference sequence). With 4 bases removed from V and 3 bases from J, the gap between germline ends came to 3 bases. CDR3 sequence (DNA): TGTGCCAGCAGTTCGTACACCGGGGAGCTGTTTTTT. Its translation is CASSSYTGELFF.

Ten or more counts support this clonotype. The V gene is TRBV9, the J gene TRBJ2-1; TRBD2 matches 9 bases. Germline loops: CDR1 SGDLS, CDR2 YYNGEE. The J segment lost 8 bases and the V segment lost 6 bases, leaving 9 bases of the junction unmatched. The CDR3 is made up of 14 amino acids. The CDR3 DNA follows: TGTGCCAGCAACCGGGTAGCGGGAGCCCATGAGCAGTTCTTC. The encoded protein is CASNRVAGAHEQFF.

This clonotype appeared many times. The rearrangement joins TRBV27 to TRBJ2-1, with D possibly matching TRBD2 (5 bases). This CDR3 is built from 13 residues. V shed 3 bases and J shed 4 bases, with 7 bases lying between them. The V gene's germline CDR1 is MNHEY and CDR2 SMNVEV (reference sequence). CDR3 in amino acids: CASSFEGYNEQFF. CDR3 DNA: TGTGCCAGCAGTTTCGAGGGTTACAATGAGCAGTTCTTC.

This clonotype was observed at least ten times. J is TRBJ1-1 and V is TRBV19, with D hard to call. CDR3 length: 12 amino acids. V lost 5 bases, J lost 0 bases, and 4 bases lay in between. Germline V gene sequence: CDR1 LNHDA, CDR2 SQIVND (reference sequence). The CDR3 coding sequence is TGTGCCAGTAGTTGGGTGAACACTGAAGCTTTCTTT. The encoded protein is CASSWVNTEAFF.

This chain joins TRBV20-1 and TRBJ2-7; D unresolved. From germline, CDR1 is DFQATT and CDR2 SNEGSKA (reference sequence). CDR3 length: 11 residues. Trimming cost V 6 bases and J 0 bases, with 6 bases left between them. CDR3 amino acids: CSATHSYEQYF. CDR3 nucleotide sequence: TGCAGTGCCACACACTCCTACGAGCAGTACTTC.